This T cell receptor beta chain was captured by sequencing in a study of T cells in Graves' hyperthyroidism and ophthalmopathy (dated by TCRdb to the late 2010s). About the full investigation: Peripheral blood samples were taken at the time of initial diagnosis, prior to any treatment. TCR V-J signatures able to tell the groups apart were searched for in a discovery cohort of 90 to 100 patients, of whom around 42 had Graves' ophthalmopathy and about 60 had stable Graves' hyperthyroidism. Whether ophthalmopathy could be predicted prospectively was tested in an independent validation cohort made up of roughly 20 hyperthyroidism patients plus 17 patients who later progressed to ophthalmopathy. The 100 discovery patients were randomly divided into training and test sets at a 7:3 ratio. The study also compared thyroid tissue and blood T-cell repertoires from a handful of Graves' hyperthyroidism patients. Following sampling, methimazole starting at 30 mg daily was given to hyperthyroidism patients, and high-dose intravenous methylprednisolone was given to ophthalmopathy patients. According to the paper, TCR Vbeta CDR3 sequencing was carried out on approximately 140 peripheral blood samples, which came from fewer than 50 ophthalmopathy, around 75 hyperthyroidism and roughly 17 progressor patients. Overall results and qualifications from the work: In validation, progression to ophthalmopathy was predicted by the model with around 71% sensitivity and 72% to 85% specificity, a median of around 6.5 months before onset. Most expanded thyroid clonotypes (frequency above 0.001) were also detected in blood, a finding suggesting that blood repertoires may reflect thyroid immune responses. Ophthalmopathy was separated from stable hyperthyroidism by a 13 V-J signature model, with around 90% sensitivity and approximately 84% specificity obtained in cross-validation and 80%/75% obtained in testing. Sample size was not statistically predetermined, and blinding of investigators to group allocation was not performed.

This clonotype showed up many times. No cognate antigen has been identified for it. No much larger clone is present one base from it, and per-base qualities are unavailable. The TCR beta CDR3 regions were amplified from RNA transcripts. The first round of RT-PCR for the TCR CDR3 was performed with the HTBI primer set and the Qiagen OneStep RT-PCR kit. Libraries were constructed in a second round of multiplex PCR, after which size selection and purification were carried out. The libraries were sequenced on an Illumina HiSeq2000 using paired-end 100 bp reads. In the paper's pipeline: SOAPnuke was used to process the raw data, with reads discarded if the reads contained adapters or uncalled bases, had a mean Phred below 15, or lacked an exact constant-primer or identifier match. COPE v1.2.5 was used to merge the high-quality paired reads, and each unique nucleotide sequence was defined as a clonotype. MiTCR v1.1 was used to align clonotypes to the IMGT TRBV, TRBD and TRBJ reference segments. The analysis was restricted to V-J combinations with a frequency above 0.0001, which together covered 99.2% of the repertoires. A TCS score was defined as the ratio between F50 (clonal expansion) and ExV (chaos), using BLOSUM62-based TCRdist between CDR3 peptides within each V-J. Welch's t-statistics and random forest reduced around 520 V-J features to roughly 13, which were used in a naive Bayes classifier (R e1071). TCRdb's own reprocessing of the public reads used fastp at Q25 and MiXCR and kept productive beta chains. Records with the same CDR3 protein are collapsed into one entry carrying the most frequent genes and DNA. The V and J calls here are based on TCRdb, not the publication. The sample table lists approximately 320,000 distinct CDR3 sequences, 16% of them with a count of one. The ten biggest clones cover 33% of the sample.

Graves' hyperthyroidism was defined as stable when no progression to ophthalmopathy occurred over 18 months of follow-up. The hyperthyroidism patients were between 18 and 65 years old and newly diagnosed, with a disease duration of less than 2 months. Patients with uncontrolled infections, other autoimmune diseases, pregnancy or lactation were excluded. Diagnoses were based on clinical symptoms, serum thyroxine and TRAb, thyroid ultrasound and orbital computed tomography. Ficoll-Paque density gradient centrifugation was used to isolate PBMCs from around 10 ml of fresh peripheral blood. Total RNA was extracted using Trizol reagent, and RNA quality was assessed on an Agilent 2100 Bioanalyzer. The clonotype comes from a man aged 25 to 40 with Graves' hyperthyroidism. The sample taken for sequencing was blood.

At the DNA level, the sequence is TGCGCCAGCAGCAGAGGACAGGGGGATAGCACAGATACGCAGTATTTT. It is translated as CASSRGQGDSTDTQYF. The chain is encoded by TRBV5-1 joined to TRBJ2-3, with TRBD1 identical over 10 junction bases. As encoded in the germline V gene, CDR1 is SGHRS while CDR2 is YFSETQ. Compared with germline, V lacks 4 bases and J lacks 0 bases; bases without a gene match: 5. The cysteine opens and the phenylalanine closes a CDR3 of 16 amino acids. CDR3 DNA is the only sequence kept; it has 48 bases, read in frame from the first base.